Each of the 8 T cell receptor delta chains below was sequenced from the same sample in a study of human gamma delta and Vdelta1 T cells. TCRdb re-called the PCR reads through CATT. The sample shows several thousand delta-chain clones, around 40% of them seen only once. These receptors' targets are unknown. Sequences were obtained from Vdelta1 gamma-delta T cells from blood grown in culture (DOT cells). Receptor source: a human donor in good health.

The chain joins TRDV1 to TRDJ1, with D perhaps TRDD2 or TRDD3 (5 bases each). V shed 4 bases and J shed 0 bases, with 27 bases lying between them. The CDR3 has 20 amino acids. Germline V gives CDR1 TSWWSYY, CDR2 QGS. This chain's CDR3 is CALGAAFIRPKRSYTDKLIF. The CDR3 DNA sequence: TGTGCTCTTGGGGCCGCCTTCATACGACCTAAACGCTCGTACACCGATAAACTCATCTTT.

Only a few counts were recorded for this clone. This chain uses TRDV1 with TRDJ1, with D possibly being TRDD2 (5 bases). This CDR3 contains 22 residues. Trimming removed 4 bases at V and 0 bases at J, with 33 bases between. Germline CDR1 TSWWSYY, CDR2 QGS. The CDR3 nucleotides are TGTGCTCTTGGGGCCGCTTCCCCTCAGTACCTCCCCGTAAGCCCATACACCGATAAACTCATCTTT. Protein: CALGAASPQYLPVSPYTDKLIF.

This rearrangement joins TRDV1 to TRDJ1; 7 bases match TRDD3. Germline lookup yields CDR1 TSWWSYY and CDR2 QGS. Unmatched junction bases numbered 7, after V lost 5 bases and J lost 4 bases. This CDR3 comprises 14 residues. The CDR3 nucleotides are TGTGCTCTTGGGAGACCCTGGGGGGACGATAAACTCATCTTT. Translation: CALGRPWGDDKLIF.

The chain recombines TRDV1 with TRDJ1; 9 positions match TRDD3. V lost 0 bases, J lost 3 bases, and 26 bases stayed unmatched. The length of the CDR3 is 23 residues. The germline gives CDR1 TSWWSYY, CDR2 QGS. Here the CDR3 reads CALGELYGRERTGGPTVADKLIF. Here the CDR3 DNA reads TGTGCTCTTGGGGAACTTTACGGCAGAGAGCGTACTGGGGGACCGACGGTCGCCGATAAACTCATCTTT.

This clone was seen a few times. The chain has TRDV1 and TRDJ1; the match to TRDD3 covers 7 bases. Germline V lookup: CDR1 TSWWSYY, CDR2 QGS. Unmatched junction bases numbered 15, after V lost 2 bases and J lost 3 bases. This CDR3 is 18 amino acids long. The CDR3 nucleotides are TGTGCTCTTGGGGAATCCAGTACTGGGGAAAAGGGGGCCGATAAACTCATCTTT. Amino acid sequence: CALGESSTGEKGADKLIF.

This chain uses TRDV1 with TRDJ1; 12 bases fit TRDD3. J gave up 3 bases and V 0 bases, and 26 bases lay outside the gene matches. The CDR3 is 24 amino acids. CDR1 and CDR2 from the germline V gene are TSWWSYY and QGS. The CDR3 protein is CALGELVPRPTSGGYGKIADKLIF. CDR3 nucleotides: TGTGCTCTTGGGGAACTAGTCCCCCGCCCTACTTCTGGGGGATACGGTAAAATCGCCGATAAACTCATCTTT.

The gene calls are TRDV2 and TRDJ1, with TRDD3 identical over 7 bases. This CDR3 is 16 amino acids long. V dropped 4 bases and J dropped 0; count of bases not matched to a gene: 10. CDR1 is GEAIGNYY, CDR2 EKD, per germline. CDR3 nucleotides: TGTGCCTGTGAAATACTGGGGAATTTGTACACCGATAAACTCATCTTT. Translated: CACEILGNLYTDKLIF.

Only a few counts were recorded for this clone. The chain uses TRDV1 and TRDJ1, with unresolved D. The CDR3 has 19 residues. V shed 5 bases and J shed 0 bases, with 25 bases lying between them. Germline V gene data show CDR1 as TSWWSYY and CDR2 as QGS. The CDR3 DNA sequence: TGTGCTCTTGGGAAAGGAGAAAACTCCCTTTCCCCCCACACCGATAAACTCATCTTT. This gives the protein CALGKGENSLSPHTDKLIF.